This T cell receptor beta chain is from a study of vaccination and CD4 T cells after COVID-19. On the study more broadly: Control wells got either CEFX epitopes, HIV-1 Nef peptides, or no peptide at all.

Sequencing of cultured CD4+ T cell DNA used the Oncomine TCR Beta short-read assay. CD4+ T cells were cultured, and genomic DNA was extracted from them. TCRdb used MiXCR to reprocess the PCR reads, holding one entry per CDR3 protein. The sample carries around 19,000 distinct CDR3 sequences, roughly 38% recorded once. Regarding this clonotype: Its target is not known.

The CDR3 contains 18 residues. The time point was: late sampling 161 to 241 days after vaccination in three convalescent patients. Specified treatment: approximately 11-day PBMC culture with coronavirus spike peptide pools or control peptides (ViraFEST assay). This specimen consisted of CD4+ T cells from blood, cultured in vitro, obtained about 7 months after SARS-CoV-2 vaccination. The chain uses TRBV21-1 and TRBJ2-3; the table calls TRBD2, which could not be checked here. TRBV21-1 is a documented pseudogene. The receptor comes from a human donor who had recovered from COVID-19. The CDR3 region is CASASPRALAGGTDTQYF. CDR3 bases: TGTGCCAGCGCATCCCCTCGGGCCCTAGCGGGAGGTACAGATACGCAGTATTTT.